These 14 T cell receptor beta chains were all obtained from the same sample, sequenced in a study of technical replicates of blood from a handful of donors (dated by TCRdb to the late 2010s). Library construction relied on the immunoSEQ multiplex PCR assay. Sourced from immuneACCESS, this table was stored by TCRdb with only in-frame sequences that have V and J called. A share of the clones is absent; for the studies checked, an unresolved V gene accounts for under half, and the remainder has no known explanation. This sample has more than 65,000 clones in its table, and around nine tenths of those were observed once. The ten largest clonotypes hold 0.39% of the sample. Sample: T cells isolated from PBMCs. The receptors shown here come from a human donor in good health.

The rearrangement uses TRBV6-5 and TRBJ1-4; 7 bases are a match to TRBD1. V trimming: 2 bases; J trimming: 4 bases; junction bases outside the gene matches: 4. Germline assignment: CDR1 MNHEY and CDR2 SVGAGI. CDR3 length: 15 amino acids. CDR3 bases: TGTGCCAGCAGTTACGAGGGGACAGATAATGAAAAACTGTTTTTT. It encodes CASSYEGTDNEKLFF.

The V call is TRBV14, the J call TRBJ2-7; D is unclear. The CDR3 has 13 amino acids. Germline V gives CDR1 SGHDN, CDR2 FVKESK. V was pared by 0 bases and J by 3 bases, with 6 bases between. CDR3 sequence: CASSQEQFYEQYF. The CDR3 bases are TGTGCCAGCAGCCAAGAACAGTTCTACGAGCAGTACTTC.

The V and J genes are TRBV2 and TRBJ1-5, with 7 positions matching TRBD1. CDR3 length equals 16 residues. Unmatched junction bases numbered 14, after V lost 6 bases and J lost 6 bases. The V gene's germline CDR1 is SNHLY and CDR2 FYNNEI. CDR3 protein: CASRKTDREVGQPQHF. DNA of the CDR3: TGTGCCAGCAGGAAGACCGACAGGGAGGTGGGTCAGCCCCAGCATTTT.

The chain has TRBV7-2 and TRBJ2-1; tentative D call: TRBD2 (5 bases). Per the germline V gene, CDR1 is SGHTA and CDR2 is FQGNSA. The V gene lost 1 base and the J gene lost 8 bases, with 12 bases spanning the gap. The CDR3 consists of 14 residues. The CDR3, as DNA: TGTGCCAGCAGCTTAGTCGGCGGGCTCGATGAGCAGTTCTTC. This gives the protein CASSLVGGLDEQFF.

The CDR3 is CASSSLAGNQPQHF. The DNA for the CDR3 is TGTGCCAGCAGCTCCTTGGCGGGCAATCAGCCCCAGCATTTT. The V and J genes are TRBV9 and TRBJ1-5; D is undetermined. Germline lookup yields CDR1 SGDLS and CDR2 YYNGEE. Trimming left V 4 bases short and J 2 bases short, with 10 bases between. The CDR3 length is 14 residues. Complete variable domain (other parts from reference TRBV9 and TRBJ1-5): DSGVTQTPKHLITATGQRVTLRCSPRSGDLSVYWYQQSLDQGLQFLIQYYNGEERAKGNILERFSAQQFPDLHSELNLSSLELGDSALYFCASSSLAGNQPQHFGDGTRLSIL.

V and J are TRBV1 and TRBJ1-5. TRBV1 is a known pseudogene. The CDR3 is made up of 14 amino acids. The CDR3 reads CTSSLNLLNQPQHF. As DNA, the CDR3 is TGCACCAGCAGCCTAAATCTCCTAAATCAGCCCCAGCATTTT.

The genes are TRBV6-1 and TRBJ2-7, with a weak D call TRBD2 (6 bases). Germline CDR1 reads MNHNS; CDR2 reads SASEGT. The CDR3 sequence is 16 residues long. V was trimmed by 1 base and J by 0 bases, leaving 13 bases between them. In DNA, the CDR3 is TGTGCCAGCAGTGAAGGAGCGGGCCACGGCTCCTACGAGCAGTACTTC. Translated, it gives CASSEGAGHGSYEQYF.

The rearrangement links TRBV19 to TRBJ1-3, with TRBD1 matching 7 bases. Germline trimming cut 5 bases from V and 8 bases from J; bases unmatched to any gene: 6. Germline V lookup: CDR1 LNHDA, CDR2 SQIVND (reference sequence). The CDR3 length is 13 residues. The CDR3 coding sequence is TGTGCCAGTAGTCAGAACAGGGGAGACACCATATATTTT. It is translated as CASSQNRGDTIYF.

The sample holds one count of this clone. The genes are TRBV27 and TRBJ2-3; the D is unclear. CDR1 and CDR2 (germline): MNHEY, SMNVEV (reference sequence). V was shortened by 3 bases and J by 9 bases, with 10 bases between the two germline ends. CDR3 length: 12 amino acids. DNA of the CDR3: TGTGCCAGCAGTTTGACGGGTCACACGCAGTATTTT. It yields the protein CASSLTGHTQYF.

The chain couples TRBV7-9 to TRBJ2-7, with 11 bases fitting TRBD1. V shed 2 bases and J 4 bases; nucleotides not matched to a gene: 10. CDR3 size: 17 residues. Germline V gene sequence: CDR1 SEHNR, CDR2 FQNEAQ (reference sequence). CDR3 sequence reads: CASSLFMGDRGDYEQYF. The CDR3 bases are TGTGCCAGCAGCTTATTCATGGGGGACAGGGGGGATTACGAGCAGTACTTC.

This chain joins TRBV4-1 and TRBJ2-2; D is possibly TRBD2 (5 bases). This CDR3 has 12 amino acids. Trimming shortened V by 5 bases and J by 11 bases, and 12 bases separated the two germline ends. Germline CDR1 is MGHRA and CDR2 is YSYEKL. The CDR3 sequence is CASSIRTGELFF. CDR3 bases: TGCGCCAGCAGCATCAGGACTGGAGAGCTGTTTTTT.

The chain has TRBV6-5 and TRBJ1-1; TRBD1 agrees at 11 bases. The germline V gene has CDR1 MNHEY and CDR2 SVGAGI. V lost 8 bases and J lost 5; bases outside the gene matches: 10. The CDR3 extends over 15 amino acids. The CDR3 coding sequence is TGTGCCAGCTACAGCGGGACAGGGGGTATAACTGAAGCTTTCTTT. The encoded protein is CASYSGTGGITEAFF.

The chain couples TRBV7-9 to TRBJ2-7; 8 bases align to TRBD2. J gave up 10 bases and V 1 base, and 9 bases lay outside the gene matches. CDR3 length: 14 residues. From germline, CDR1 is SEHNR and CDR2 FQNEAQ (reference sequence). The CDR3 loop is CASSLGAGGAPQYF. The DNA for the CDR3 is TGTGCCAGCAGCTTAGGGGCGGGAGGCGCCCCTCAGTACTTC.

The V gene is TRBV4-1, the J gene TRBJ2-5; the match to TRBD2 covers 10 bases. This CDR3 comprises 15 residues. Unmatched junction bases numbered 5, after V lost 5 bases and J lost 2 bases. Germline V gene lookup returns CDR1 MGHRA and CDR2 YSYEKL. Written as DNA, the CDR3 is TGCGCCAGCAGCTATACTAGCGGGGTTCAAGAGACCCAGTACTTC. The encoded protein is CASSYTSGVQETQYF.